This TCR beta chain was captured in a study of blood T cell repertoires in COVID-19. Produced via immunoSEQ multiplex PCR; TCRdb's table is partial and in-frame only. The table lists about 300,000 clones, around 84% of them singletons. This CDR3 has 15 amino acids. Trimming cost V 0 bases and J 5 bases, with 13 bases left between them. Germline CDR1 is LGHNA and CDR2 is YSLEER. The rearrangement uses TRBV4-3 and TRBJ2-5; D unclear. This receptor was obtained from a human donor with COVID-19, enrolled during active disease. The donor label of this sample is uncertain. The sequenced sample consisted of peripheral blood. This CDR3 is CASSQDVASGETQYF. CDR3 nucleotides: TGCGCCAGCAGCCAAGATGTCGCTAGTGGTGAGACCCAGTACTTC.